This T cell receptor (beta chain) stems from a study of blood T cell repertoires in COVID-19. Study summary: COVID-19 samples, acute and convalescent, were from the United States, Italy and Spain. The analysed material was cDNA or gDNA that came from T cells, B-cell-depleted T cells, or PBMCs.

As handled by the study authors: Estimates of nucleated cell counts were drawn from the amplification of reference gene primers. Repertoires were generated with immunoSEQ multiplex PCR, while TCRdb's copy carries only in-frame clones and drops some. V and J calls and clone size follow that table, whereas D and trimming were derived from the DNA. There are more than 200,000 clones in the sample; about 86% occur only once, and about 1.3% lies in the top ten. CDR3 size: 16 residues. The germline gives CDR1 KGHSH, CDR2 LQKENI. Deletions cut 3 bases from V and 0 bases from J, with 12 bases between. The sequencing sample was made of peripheral blood. This receptor was identified in a man aged 80 or over with acute or convalescent COVID-19. The rearrangement links TRBV18 to TRBJ2-1, with D possibly TRBD1 on 6 matching bases. The CDR3 region is CASSPTTGSSYNEQFF. Written as DNA, the CDR3 is TGTGCCAGCTCACCTACTACAGGGAGCTCCTACAATGAGCAGTTCTTC.